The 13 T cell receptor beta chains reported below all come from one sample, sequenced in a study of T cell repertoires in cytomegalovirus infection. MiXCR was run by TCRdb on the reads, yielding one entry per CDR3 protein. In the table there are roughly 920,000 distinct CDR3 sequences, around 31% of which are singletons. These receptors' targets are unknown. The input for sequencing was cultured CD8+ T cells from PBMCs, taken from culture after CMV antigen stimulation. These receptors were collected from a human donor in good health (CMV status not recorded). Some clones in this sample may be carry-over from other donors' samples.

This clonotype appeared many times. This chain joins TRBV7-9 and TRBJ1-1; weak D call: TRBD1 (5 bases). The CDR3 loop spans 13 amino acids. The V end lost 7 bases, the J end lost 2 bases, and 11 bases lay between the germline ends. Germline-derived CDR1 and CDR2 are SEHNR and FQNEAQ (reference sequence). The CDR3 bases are TGTGCCAGCACCGTTGGGACCAACACTGAAGCTTTCTTT. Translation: CASTVGTNTEAFF.

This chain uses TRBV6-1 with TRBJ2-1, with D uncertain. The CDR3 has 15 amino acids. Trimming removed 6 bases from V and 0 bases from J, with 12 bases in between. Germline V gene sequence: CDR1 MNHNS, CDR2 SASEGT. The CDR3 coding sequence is TGTGCCAGCAGGGCTAGAGAACGCTCCTACAATGAGCAGTTCTTC. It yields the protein CASRARERSYNEQFF.

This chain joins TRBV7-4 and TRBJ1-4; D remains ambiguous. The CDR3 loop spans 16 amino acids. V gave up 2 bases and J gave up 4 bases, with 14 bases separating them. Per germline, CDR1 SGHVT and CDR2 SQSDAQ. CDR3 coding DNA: TGTGCCAGCAGCTTACCGACGACTGGAAATAATGAAAAACTGTTTTTT. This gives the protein CASSLPTTGNNEKLFF. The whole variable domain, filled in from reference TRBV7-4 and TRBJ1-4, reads GAGVSQSPRYKVAKRGRDVALRCDSISGHVTLYWYRQTLGQGSEVLTYSQSDAQRDKSGRPSGRFSAERPERSVSTLKIQRTEQGDSAVYLCASSLPTTGNNEKLFFGSGTQLSVL.

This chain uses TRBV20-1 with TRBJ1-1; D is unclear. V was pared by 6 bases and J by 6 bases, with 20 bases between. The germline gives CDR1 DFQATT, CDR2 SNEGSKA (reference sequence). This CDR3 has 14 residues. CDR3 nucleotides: TGCAGTGCGGTTTTCAGGCCCCTAGGCGCTGAAGCTTTCTTT. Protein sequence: CSAVFRPLGAEAFF.

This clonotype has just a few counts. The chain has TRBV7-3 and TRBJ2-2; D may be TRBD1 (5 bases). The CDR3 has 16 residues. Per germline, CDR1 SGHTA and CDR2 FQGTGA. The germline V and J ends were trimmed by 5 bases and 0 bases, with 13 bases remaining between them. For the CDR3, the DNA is TGTGCCAGCAGCCAAGGGGTTGGGCCGAACACCGGGGAGCTGTTTTTT. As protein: CASSQGVGPNTGELFF.

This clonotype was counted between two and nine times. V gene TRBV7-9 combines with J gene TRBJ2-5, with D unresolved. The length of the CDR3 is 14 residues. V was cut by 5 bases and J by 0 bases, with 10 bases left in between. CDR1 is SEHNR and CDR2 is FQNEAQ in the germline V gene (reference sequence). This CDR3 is CASSPQAYQETQYF. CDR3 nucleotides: TGTGCCAGCAGCCCTCAGGCGTACCAAGAGACCCAGTACTTC.

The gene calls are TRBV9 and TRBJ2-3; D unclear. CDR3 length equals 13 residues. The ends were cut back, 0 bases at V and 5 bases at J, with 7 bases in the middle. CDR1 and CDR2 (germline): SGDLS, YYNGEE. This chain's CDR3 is CASSVVPEDTQYF. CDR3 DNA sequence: TGTGCCAGCAGCGTAGTTCCGGAAGATACGCAGTATTTT.

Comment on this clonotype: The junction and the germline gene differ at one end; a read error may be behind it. The CDR3 DNA reads TGTGCTAGCAGCCAGAGTCCCTCCTCTGAAGCTTTCTTT. As protein: CASSQSPSSEAFF. This chain joins TRBV7-7 and TRBJ1-1, with unresolved D. The CDR3 extends over 13 amino acids. Germline V gene lookup returns CDR1 SSHAT and CDR2 FNYEAQ (reference sequence).

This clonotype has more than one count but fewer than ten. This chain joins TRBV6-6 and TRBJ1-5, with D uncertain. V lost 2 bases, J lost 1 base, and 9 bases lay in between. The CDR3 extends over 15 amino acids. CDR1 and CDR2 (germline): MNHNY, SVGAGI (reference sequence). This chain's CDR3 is CASSYIRKSNQPQHF. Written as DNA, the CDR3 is TGTGCCAGCAGTTACATAAGGAAGAGCAATCAGCCCCAGCATTTT.

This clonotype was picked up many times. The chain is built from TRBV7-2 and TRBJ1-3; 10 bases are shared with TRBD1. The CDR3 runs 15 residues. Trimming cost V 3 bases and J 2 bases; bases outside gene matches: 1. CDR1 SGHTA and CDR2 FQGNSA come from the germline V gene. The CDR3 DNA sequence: TGTGCCAGCAGCTTTGGGACAGGGGCTGGAAACACCATATATTTT. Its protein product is CASSFGTGAGNTIYF.

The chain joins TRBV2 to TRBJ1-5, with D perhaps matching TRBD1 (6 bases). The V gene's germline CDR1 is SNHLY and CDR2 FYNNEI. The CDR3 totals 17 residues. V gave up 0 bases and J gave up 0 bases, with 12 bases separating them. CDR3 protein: CASSEAKDRNSNQPQHF. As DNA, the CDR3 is TGTGCCAGCAGTGAAGCTAAAGACAGGAATAGCAATCAGCCCCAGCATTTT. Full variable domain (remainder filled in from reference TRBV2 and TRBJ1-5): EPEVTQTPSHQVTQMGQEVILRCVPISNHLYFYWYRQILGQKVEFLVSFYNNEISEKSEIFDDQFSVERPDGSNFTLKIRSTKLEDSAMYFCASSEAKDRNSNQPQHFGDGTRLSIL.

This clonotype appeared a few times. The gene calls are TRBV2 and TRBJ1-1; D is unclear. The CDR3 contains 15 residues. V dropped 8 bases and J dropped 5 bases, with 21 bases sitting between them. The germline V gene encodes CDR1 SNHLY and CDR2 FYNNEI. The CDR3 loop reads CASLRKAAGGTEAFF. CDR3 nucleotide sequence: TGTGCCAGCTTAAGAAAGGCCGCAGGTGGGACTGAAGCTTTCTTT.

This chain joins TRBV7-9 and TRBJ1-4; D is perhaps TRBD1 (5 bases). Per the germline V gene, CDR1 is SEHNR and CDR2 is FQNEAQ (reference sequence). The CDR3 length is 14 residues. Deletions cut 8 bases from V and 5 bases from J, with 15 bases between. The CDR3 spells CASREGRYNEKLFF. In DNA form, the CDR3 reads TGTGCCAGCCGGGAGGGACGGTACAATGAAAAACTGTTTTTT.